Below, 5 T cell receptor beta chains from the same sample are listed, as sequenced in a study of EBV T-cell therapy then PD-1 blockade in nasopharyngeal carcinoma. What these receptors recognize is not known. Treatment defined: AdE1-LMPpoly-expanded autologous EBV-specific T-cell therapy followed by anti-PD-1 nivolumab. Data came from immunoSEQ multiplex PCR; TCRdb stores just in-frame clones and leaves some out. This sample yields 15,000 to 20,000 clones, of which approximately 88% are seen a single time; less than 40% belongs to the top ten. The sequencing used CD8+ T cells from blood, collected at roughly day 34 from a patient whose treatment included autologous EBV-specific T cells and nivolumab. Receptors originate from a man aged 40-50 years with nasopharyngeal carcinoma.

Only one count was recorded for this clone. This rearrangement joins TRBV7-2 to TRBJ1-3, with D possibly being TRBD1 (5 bases). Trimming stripped 1 base from V and 8 bases from J, with 15 bases between. The germline gives CDR1 SGHTA, CDR2 FQGNSA. This CDR3 has 15 amino acids. CDR3: CASSLVLGTGDTIYF. CDR3 bases: TGTGCCAGCAGCTTAGTATTAGGGACTGGGGACACCATATATTTT.

The chain couples TRBV7-9 to TRBJ2-1; no clear D gene. The germline V and J ends were trimmed by 1 base and 7 bases, with 5 bases remaining between them. The CDR3 length is 12 residues. Germline V CDR1 and CDR2: SEHNR, FQNEAQ (reference sequence). This chain's CDR3 is CASSLGRNEQFF. The CDR3 bases are TGTGCCAGCAGCTTAGGGCGGAATGAGCAGTTCTTC.

The chain combines TRBV7-9 with TRBJ2-7; TRBD1 is a possible D gene (6 bases). The germline V and J ends were trimmed by 3 bases and 1 base, with 13 bases remaining between them. This CDR3 spans 15 amino acids. Germline V gene sequence: CDR1 SEHNR, CDR2 FQNEAQ (reference sequence). The CDR3 is CASSFGRGTSYEQYF. In DNA, the CDR3 is TGTGCCAGCAGCTTCGGCAGGGGAACATCCTACGAGCAGTACTTC.

V gene TRBV30 combines with J gene TRBJ1-1; D is undetermined. Germline CDR1 reads GTSNPN; CDR2 reads SVGIG (reference sequence). The CDR3 loop spans 12 amino acids. With 4 bases removed from V and 2 bases from J, the gap between germline ends came to 8 bases. The CDR3 nucleotides read TGTGCCTGGACCCTATATAACACTGAAGCTTTCTTT. As protein: CAWTLYNTEAFF.

The rearrangement links TRBV27 to TRBJ2-1, with TRBD2 matching 7 bases. V trimming: 6 bases; J trimming: 5 bases; junction bases outside the gene matches: 4. Germline assignment: CDR1 MNHEY and CDR2 SMNVEV (reference sequence). The CDR3 is made up of 13 amino acids. The CDR3 coding sequence is TGTGCCAGCAGCACTAGCGTGCACAATGAGCAGTTCTTC. It is translated as CASSTSVHNEQFF.